The 23 T cell receptor beta chains given below trace back to one sample, sequenced in a study of T cells in Graves' hyperthyroidism and ophthalmopathy (dated 2019 in TCRdb). Receptors were amplified or captured by multiplex PCR. The instrument given in TCRdb is Illumina HiSeq 2000. TCR beta CDR3 regions were amplified from RNA transcripts. The first round of RT-PCR for the TCR CDR3 was performed with the HTBI primer set and the Qiagen OneStep RT-PCR kit. TCRdb reprocessing: public reads trimmed at Q25 with fastp, clones called with MiXCR, in-frame beta chains kept. Rows merge per CDR3 protein into single entries with the most common DNA and genes. The sample has roughly 180,000 distinct CDR3 sequences on record, more than 15% of them singletons. Approximately 28% of the sample goes to the ten largest clones. The sequenced sample consisted of blood. The receptors were gathered from a woman aged 45 to 65 with Graves' hyperthyroidism.

The J gene is TRBJ2-7, the V gene TRBV6-1; D is unresolved. Germline-derived CDR1 and CDR2 are MNHNS and SASEGT. V was pared by 4 bases and J by 4 bases, with 17 bases between. This CDR3 region has 15 residues. DNA of the CDR3: TGTGCCAGCAGTGCCGTGGTGGGCTCTACTTACGAGCAGTACTTC. It encodes CASSAVVGSTYEQYF.

This clonotype has a handful of counts. A single base separates this from a much larger clone, so it may be a read error. The chain recombines TRBV28 with TRBJ1-6; D not resolved. Between the trimmed V and J ends, which lost 4 bases and 4 bases, there was a span of 8 bases. The germline V gene has CDR1 MDHEN and CDR2 SYDVKM. The CDR3 has 14 amino acids. The CDR3 loop is CASSCKNYNSPLHF. The CDR3 DNA sequence: TGTGCCAGCAGTTGCAAAAATTATAATTCACCCCTCCACTTT.

This clonotype was counted many times. The gene calls are TRBV12-3 or TRBV12-4 and TRBJ1-5, with 8 bases fitting TRBD1. V shed 6 bases, J shed 4 bases, and the junction held 5 bases outside the gene matches. This CDR3 has 14 residues. CDR3 sequence reads: CASRTGVWNQPQHF. In DNA form, the CDR3 reads TGTGCCAGCAGGACAGGGGTTTGGAATCAGCCCCAGCATTTT.

This clonotype was seen at least ten times. The V call is TRBV2, the J call TRBJ2-1; D might be TRBD2 (6 bases). The CDR3 consists of 18 residues. V was trimmed by 1 base and J by 3 bases, leaving 19 bases between them. Looked up from germline, CDR1 is SNHLY and CDR2 is FYNNEI. CDR3: CASSEGPLSSEIYNEQFF. CDR3 nucleotides: TGTGCCAGCAGTGAAGGACCCCTCTCTAGCGAGATCTACAATGAGCAGTTCTTC.

J is TRBJ1-6 and V is TRBV5-1, with D possibly matching TRBD1 (6 bases). The V and J ends lost 6 bases and 5 bases respectively, with 12 bases between them. Germline values: CDR1 SGHRS, CDR2 YFSETQ. The CDR3 loop spans 14 amino acids. The CDR3 DNA follows: TGCGCCAGCACCCGAGGGGGGAATAATTCACCCCTCCACTTT. This codes for CASTRGGNNSPLHF.

This clonotype was seen many times. The chain is built from TRBV28 and TRBJ2-7; D gene unclear. Germline CDR1 MDHEN, CDR2 SYDVKM. The V end lost 1 base, the J end lost 6 bases, and 7 bases lay between the germline ends. CDR3 size: 12 residues. CDR3 DNA sequence: TGTGCCAGCAGTTTATCCGAATCCGAGCAGTACTTC. It yields the protein CASSLSESEQYF.

This clonotype was recorded many times. The junction departs from germline at one end; a sequencing error may be responsible. The chain links TRBV2 to TRBJ1-1, with D perhaps TRBD1 (5 bases). Germline V gene sequence: CDR1 SNHLY, CDR2 FYNNEI. The CDR3 length is 14 residues. For the CDR3, the DNA is TGTGCCAGCAGCGAAGCGCTGCAGGGCCCTGAAGCTTTCTTT. This translates into CASSEALQGPEAFF.

This clonotype was recorded many times. The chain links TRBV7-3 to TRBJ2-2, with D uncertain. The CDR3 loop spans 13 amino acids. The V end lost 4 bases, the J end lost 0 bases, and 3 bases lay between the germline ends. Per germline, CDR1 SGHTA and CDR2 FQGTGA. CDR3 nucleotide sequence: TGTGCCAGCAGCTCCCCGAACACCGGGGAGCTGTTTTTT. Protein product: CASSSPNTGELFF.

The sample holds many counts of this clonotype. The CDR3 here is CATSGRGVGGNEQFF. In DNA form, the CDR3 reads TGTGCCACCAGCGGCCGGGGGGTGGGAGGGAATGAGCAGTTCTTC. V is TRBV15 and J is TRBJ2-1; the match to TRBD2 covers 7 bases. Germline assignment: CDR1 LNHNV and CDR2 YYDKDF (reference sequence). This CDR3 has 15 amino acids. Trimming took 5 bases from V and 7 from J; bases not matched to a gene: 11.

This clonotype was seen ten or more times. The chain is built from TRBV5-1 and TRBJ2-7, with D perhaps TRBD1 (6 bases). This CDR3 region has 15 residues. V dropped 0 bases and J dropped 3 bases, with 13 bases sitting between them. The germline V gene has CDR1 SGHRS and CDR2 YFSETQ. The CDR3 loop reads CASSLADRSIYEQYF. DNA for the CDR3: TGCGCCAGCAGCTTGGCCGACAGGTCGATCTACGAGCAGTACTTC.

This clonotype occurred many times. This sequence joins TRBV18 and TRBJ2-7, with 9 bases matching TRBD1. V was pared by 5 bases and J by 7 bases, with 6 bases of the junction left unmatched. CDR3 size: 13 residues. From germline, CDR1 is KGHSH and CDR2 LQKENI. The CDR3 DNA reads as TGTGCCAGCTCATGGGACAGGGCGGGTGAGCAGTACTTC. Protein product: CASSWDRAGEQYF.

This clonotype was detected many times. V is TRBV12-3 or TRBV12-4 and J is TRBJ2-2; 8 bases match TRBD2. CDR3 length: 15 residues. After removal of 7 bases from V and 2 bases from J, the junction contained 6 bases not matched to a gene. In DNA, the CDR3 is TGTGCCAGCATTCTTAGCGGGGTTAACACCGGGGAGCTGTTTTTT. Translation: CASILSGVNTGELFF.

This clonotype has a count of ten or more. The gene calls are TRBV20-1 and TRBJ2-7; TRBD2 matches 12 bases. CDR3 length: 19 amino acids. The germline gives CDR1 DFQATT, CDR2 SNEGSKA (reference sequence). V was pared by 1 base and J by 1 base, with 14 bases of the junction left unmatched. The CDR3 here is CSARARAKRTSGVSYEQYF. The CDR3 nucleotides read TGCAGTGCTAGAGCTCGAGCTAAAAGGACTAGCGGGGTGTCCTACGAGCAGTACTTC.

This clonotype was found many times. The chain links TRBV20-1 to TRBJ1-5; TRBD1 is a possible D gene (5 bases). This CDR3 comprises 13 residues. Germline assignment: CDR1 DFQATT and CDR2 SNEGSKA (reference sequence). V dropped 7 bases and J dropped 5 bases, with 15 bases sitting between them. In DNA form, the CDR3 reads TGCAGTGTCACCGGGACGGAAGATCAGCCCCAGCATTTT. Encoded protein: CSVTGTEDQPQHF.

This clonotype was recorded many times. The V call is TRBV10-1, the J call TRBJ2-2, with 8 nucleotides matching TRBD1. Germline V gene lookup returns CDR1 WNHNN and CDR2 SYGVQD (reference sequence). Trimming took 8 bases from V and 4 from J; bases not matched to a gene: 3. The CDR3 has 13 residues. The DNA for the CDR3 is TGCGCCAGCTCCCAGGGGGCCACCGGGGAGCTGTTTTTT. Residues: CASSQGATGELFF.

This clonotype occurred many times. Here the CDR3 DNA reads TGTGCTAGTGGTTTGCTAGGACAGGGGGCAGATACGCAGTATTTT. This encodes CASGLLGQGADTQYF. The V call is TRBV12-5, the J call TRBJ2-3; TRBD1 matches 10 bases. Germline CDR1 and CDR2: LGHNT and FRNRAP. The CDR3 totals 15 residues. V lost 2 bases to trimming and J lost 4 bases; unmatched junction nucleotides: 3.

Regarding this clonotype: A much larger clone lies one base from this, so it may be a read error. As the CDR3 is not closed by the conserved phenylalanine or tryptophan, this likely results from a read error. This chain connects TRBV19 to TRBJ1-1; D unclear. The CDR3 runs 14 residues. Germline V CDR1 and CDR2: LNHDA, SQIVND (reference sequence). Trimming cost V 1 base and J 8 bases, with 14 bases left between them. The CDR3 is CASSIASSAGEAFL. In DNA, the CDR3 is TGTGCCAGTAGTATAGCCTCGTCGGCGGGAGAAGCTTTCCTT.

This clonotype came up a few times. The rearrangement joins TRBV6-1 to TRBJ1-2, with 7 bases fitting TRBD1. Germline values: CDR1 MNHNS, CDR2 SASEGT. The ends lost 6 bases at V and 0 bases at J; junction bases unmatched: 13. The CDR3 covers 17 residues. CDR3 sequence reads: CASRRSGQIAANYGYTF. CDR3 sequence (DNA): TGTGCCAGCAGAAGATCGGGACAGATTGCTGCTAACTATGGCTACACCTTC.

Many counts were recorded for this clonotype. V and J are TRBV28 and TRBJ1-2; TRBD1 is a possible D gene (5 bases). V lost 5 bases, J lost 4 bases, and 23 bases lay in between. The CDR3 has 17 residues. Germline-derived CDR1 and CDR2 are MDHEN and SYDVKM. CDR3 residues: CASSISLDMASLYGYTF. The CDR3 coding sequence is TGTGCCAGCAGTATCTCCCTGGACATGGCTTCTCTCTATGGCTACACCTTC.

This clonotype was seen ten or more times. CDR3 in DNA: TGTGCCAGTAGTTGGTCGGGGCGAACCTACAATGAGCAGTTCTTC. As protein: CASSWSGRTYNEQFF. The chain has TRBV19 and TRBJ2-1, with D possibly called TRBD1 or TRBD2 (5 bases each). CDR1 LNHDA and CDR2 SQIVND come from the germline V gene (reference sequence). V lost 5 bases and J 2 bases, leaving 13 bases between the germline ends. The CDR3 spans 15 residues. The full variable domain, completed using reference TRBV19 and TRBJ2-1, is DGGITQSPKYLFRKEGQNVTLSCEQNLNHDAMYWYRQDPGQGLRLIYYSQIVNDFQKGDIAEGYSVSREKKESFPLTVTSAQKNPTAFYLCASSWSGRTYNEQFFGPGTRLTVL.

This clonotype was recorded many times. The chain employs TRBV12-3 or TRBV12-4 and TRBJ2-5; 11 nucleotides match TRBD2. J gave up 5 bases and V 8 bases, and 25 bases lay outside the gene matches. The CDR3 is made up of 20 amino acids. The CDR3 DNA is TGTGCCAGCGGAAAGCCCCACCGTGTTTCTGTAGCGGGGGGGCCGGAGACCCAGTACTTC. It specifies CASGKPHRVSVAGGPETQYF.

This clonotype was detected many times. The chain employs TRBV10-2 and TRBJ2-5, with 7 bases lining up with TRBD1. The junction had 10 bases not matched to a gene; V was cut back by 10 bases and J by 2 bases. Germline V gene data show CDR1 as WSHSY and CDR2 as SAAADI. This CDR3 is built from 14 residues. CDR3 loop: CATRQGISQETQYF. The CDR3 region has the DNA TGCGCCACCCGACAGGGAATTTCGCAAGAGACCCAGTACTTC.

The CDR3 is CASSFAVRLGETQYF. Written as DNA, the CDR3 is TGTGCCAGCAGTTTCGCGGTCAGGTTGGGGGAGACCCAGTACTTC. This sequence joins TRBV28 and TRBJ2-5; unclear D gene. CDR1 is MDHEN and CDR2 is SYDVKM in the germline V gene. Trimming left V 3 bases short and J 5 bases short, with 16 bases between. This CDR3 spans 15 amino acids.